These 10 T cell receptor beta chains were sequenced from one sample in a study of T cells in Graves' hyperthyroidism and ophthalmopathy. There were TCR beta CDR3 regions amplified from RNA transcripts. HTBI primers were used for first-round RT-PCR of the TCR CDR3. TCRdb processed the multiplex PCR reads anew with MiXCR; each CDR3 protein has one entry. The table has 250,000 or so distinct CDR3 sequences, roughly 15% seen once; the top ten hold around 30%. Sequencing was done on a sample of blood. Receptor source: a woman between 45 and 60 years old with Graves' hyperthyroidism that later progressed to Graves' ophthalmopathy.

This clonotype was recorded a few times. The chain combines TRBV28 with TRBJ1-4; no clear D gene. The CDR3 consists of 13 residues. Trimming took off 10 bases at V and 4 bases at J, with 13 bases between the two ends. Germline CDR1 MDHEN, CDR2 SYDVKM. The CDR3 nucleotides are TGTGCCACTACAAGGGAGCTTAATGAAAAACTGTTTTTT. Protein: CATTRELNEKLFF. The full variable domain, rest sourced from reference TRBV28 and TRBJ1-4, is DVKVTQSSRYLVKRTGEKVFLECVQDMDHENMFWYRQDPGLGLRLIYFSYDVKMKEKGDIPEGYSVSREKKERFSLILESASTNQTSMYLCATTRELNEKLFFGSGTQLSVL.

Notes on this clonotype: Given a much more abundant clone one base away, this may be a read error. The chain combines TRBV2 with TRBJ2-6, with D uncertain. The CDR3 has 15 amino acids. Germline values: CDR1 SNHLY, CDR2 FYNNEI. Here the CDR3 reads CASKRFTSGTNVLTF. DNA of the CDR3: TGTGCCAGCAAGAGGTTCACCTCTGGGACCAACGTCCTGACTTTC. The variable domain in full, with the rest retrieved from reference TRBV2 and TRBJ2-6, is EPEVTQTPSHQVTQMGQEVILRCVPISNHLYFYWYRQILGQKVEFLVSFYNNEISEKSEIFDDQFSVERPDGSNFTLKIRSTKLEDSAMYFCASKRFTSGTNVLTFGAGSRLTVL.

This clonotype appeared many times. The chain is built from TRBV9 and TRBJ2-7; possible D gene TRBD1, 5 bases. Trimming pared 0 bases from V and 0 bases from J, leaving 10 bases between. The germline V gene has CDR1 SGDLS and CDR2 YYNGEE. This CDR3 is 15 amino acids long. The DNA for the CDR3 is TGTGCCAGCAGCGTAGAAGGACACGGCTCCTACGAGCAGTACTTC. It yields the protein CASSVEGHGSYEQYF. Complete variable domain (other parts from reference TRBV9 and TRBJ2-7): DSGVTQTPKHLITATGQRVTLRCSPRSGDLSVYWYQQSLDQGLQFLIQYYNGEERAKGNILERFSAQQFPDLHSELNLSSLELGDSALYFCASSVEGHGSYEQYFGPGTRLTVT.

The gene calls are TRBV27 and TRBJ2-3; no definite D call. Germline CDR1 is MNHEY and CDR2 is SMNVEV (reference sequence). The CDR3 spans 13 residues. V lost 3 bases and J lost 4, with 8 bases in between. The CDR3 is CASSLIFADTQYF. DNA of the CDR3: TGTGCCAGCAGTTTGATTTTCGCAGATACGCAGTATTTT.

Notes on this clonotype: With a much larger clone just one base away, this may be a read error. The rearrangement joins TRBV7-8 to TRBJ2-3, with D possibly TRBD2 on 6 matching bases. The CDR3 sequence is 14 residues long. Germline CDR1 SGHVS, CDR2 FQNEAQ. The DNA for the CDR3 is TGCGCCAGCAGCCGAGGACTACCTCCTGTCACGCAGTATTTT. Its protein product is CASSRGLPPVTQYF.

The sample holds many counts of this clonotype. CDR3 loop: CSVHGEVYGYTF. CDR3 in DNA: TGCAGCGTCCATGGCGAGGTCTATGGCTACACCTTC. The chain has TRBV29-1 and TRBJ1-2; no definite D call. CDR1 is SQVTM, CDR2 ANQGSEA, per germline. The V end lost 6 bases, the J end lost 4 bases, and 12 bases lay between the germline ends. The CDR3 runs to 12 residues.

This chain links TRBV27 with TRBJ1-5; a weak D match, TRBD1 (5 bases). V shed 6 bases and J shed 7 bases, with 13 bases lying between them. Germline V gene data show CDR1 as MNHEY and CDR2 as SMNVEV (reference sequence). This CDR3 has 13 amino acids. CDR3 bases: TGTGCCAGCAGCGTAGCAAGGGGACAGCCCCAGCATTTT. Protein: CASSVARGQPQHF.

The rearrangement links TRBV9 to TRBJ2-3; TRBD2 matches at 7 bases. Germline CDR1 SGDLS, CDR2 YYNGEE. There are 16 residues in the CDR3. V was pared by 0 bases and J by 2 bases, with 6 bases of the junction left unmatched. DNA of the CDR3: TGTGCCAGCAGCGTAGGGGGGGGGGAGAACACAGATACGCAGTATTTT. Translated, it gives CASSVGGGENTDTQYF.

Ten or more counts support this clonotype. This chain uses TRBV12-3 or TRBV12-4 with TRBJ2-1; perhaps TRBD2 as D (5 bases). The CDR3 consists of 14 residues. Trimming cost V 6 bases and J 2 bases, with 11 bases left between them. This chain's CDR3 is CASRPRGPYNEQFF. CDR3 bases: TGTGCCAGCAGACCTAGAGGGCCCTACAATGAGCAGTTCTTC.

The chain has TRBV9 and TRBJ2-7; a weak D match, TRBD1 (6 bases). This CDR3 contains 13 residues. Germline CDR1 reads SGDLS; CDR2 reads YYNGEE. Trimming left V 6 bases short and J 5 bases short, with 15 bases between. In nucleotides, the CDR3 is TGTGCCAGCAACCCACAGGGTTTCGACGAGCAGTACTTC. The encoded protein is CASNPQGFDEQYF.